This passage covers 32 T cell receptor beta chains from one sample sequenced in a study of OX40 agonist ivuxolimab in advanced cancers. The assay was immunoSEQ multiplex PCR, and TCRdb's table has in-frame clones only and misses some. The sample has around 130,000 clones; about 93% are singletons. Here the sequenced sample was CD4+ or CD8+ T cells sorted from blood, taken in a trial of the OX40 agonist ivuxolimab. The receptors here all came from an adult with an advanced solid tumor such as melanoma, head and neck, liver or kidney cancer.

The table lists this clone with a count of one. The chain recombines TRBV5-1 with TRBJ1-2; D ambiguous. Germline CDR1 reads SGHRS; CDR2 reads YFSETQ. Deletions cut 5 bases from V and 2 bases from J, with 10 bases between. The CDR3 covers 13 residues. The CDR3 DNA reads TGCGCCAGCAGACCCAGTGGGAACTATGGCTACACCTTC. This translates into CASRPSGNYGYTF.

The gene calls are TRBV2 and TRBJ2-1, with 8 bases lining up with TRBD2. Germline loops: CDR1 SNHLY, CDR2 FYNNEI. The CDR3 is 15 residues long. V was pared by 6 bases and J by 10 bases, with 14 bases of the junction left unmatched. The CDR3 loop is CASSFTRGGAREQFF. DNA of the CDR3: TGTGCCAGCAGCTTCACTCGGGGGGGGGCGCGAGAGCAGTTCTTC.

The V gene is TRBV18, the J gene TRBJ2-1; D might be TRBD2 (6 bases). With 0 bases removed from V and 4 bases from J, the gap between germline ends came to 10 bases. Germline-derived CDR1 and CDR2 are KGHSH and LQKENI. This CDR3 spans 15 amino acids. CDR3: CASSPPSAGYNEQFF. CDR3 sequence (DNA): TGTGCCAGCTCACCACCGTCCGCGGGGTACAATGAGCAGTTCTTC.

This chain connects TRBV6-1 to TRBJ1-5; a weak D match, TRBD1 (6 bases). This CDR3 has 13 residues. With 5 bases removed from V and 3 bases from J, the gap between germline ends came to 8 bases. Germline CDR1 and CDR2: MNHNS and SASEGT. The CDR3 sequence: CASSRDNNQPQHF. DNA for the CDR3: TGTGCCAGCAGTCGGGACAACAATCAGCCCCAGCATTTT.

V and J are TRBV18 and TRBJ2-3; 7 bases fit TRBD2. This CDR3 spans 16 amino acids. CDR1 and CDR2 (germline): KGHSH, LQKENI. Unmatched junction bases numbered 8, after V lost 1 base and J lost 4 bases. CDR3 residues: CASSPRSGLGADTQYF. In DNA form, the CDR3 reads TGTGCCAGCTCACCACGTAGCGGGCTCGGGGCAGATACGCAGTATTTT.

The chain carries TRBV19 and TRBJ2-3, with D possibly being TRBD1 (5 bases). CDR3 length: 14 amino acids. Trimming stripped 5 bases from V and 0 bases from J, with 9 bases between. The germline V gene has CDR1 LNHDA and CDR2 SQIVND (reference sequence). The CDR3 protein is CASSRQISTDTQYF. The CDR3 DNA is TGTGCCAGTAGTCGACAGATTAGCACAGATACGCAGTATTTT.

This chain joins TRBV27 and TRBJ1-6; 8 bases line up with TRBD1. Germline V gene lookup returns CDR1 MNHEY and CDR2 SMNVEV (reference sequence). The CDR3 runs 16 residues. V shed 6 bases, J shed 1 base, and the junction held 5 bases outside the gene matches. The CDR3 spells CASRNRGGSYNSPLHF. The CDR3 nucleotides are TGTGCCAGCAGAAACAGGGGGGGGTCCTATAATTCACCCCTCCACTTT.

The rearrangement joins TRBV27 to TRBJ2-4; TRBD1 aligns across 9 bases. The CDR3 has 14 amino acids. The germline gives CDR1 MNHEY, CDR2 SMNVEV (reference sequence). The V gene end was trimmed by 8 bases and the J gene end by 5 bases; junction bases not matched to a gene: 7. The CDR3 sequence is CASSRQGGQNIQYF. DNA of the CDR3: TGTGCCAGCTCCCGACAGGGGGGCCAAAACATTCAGTACTTC.

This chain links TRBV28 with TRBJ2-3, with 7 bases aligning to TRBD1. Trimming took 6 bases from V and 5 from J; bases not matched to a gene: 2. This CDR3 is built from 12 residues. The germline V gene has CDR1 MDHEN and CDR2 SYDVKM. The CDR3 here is CASRGGIDTQYF. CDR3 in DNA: TGTGCCAGCAGAGGGGGCATAGATACGCAGTATTTT.

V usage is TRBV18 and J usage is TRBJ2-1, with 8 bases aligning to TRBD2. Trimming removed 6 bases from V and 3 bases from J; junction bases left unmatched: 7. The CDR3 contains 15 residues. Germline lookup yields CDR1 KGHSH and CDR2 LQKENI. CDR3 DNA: TGTGCCAGCTCTAGCGGGAACATGGACTACAATGAGCAGTTCTTC. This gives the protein CASSSGNMDYNEQFF.

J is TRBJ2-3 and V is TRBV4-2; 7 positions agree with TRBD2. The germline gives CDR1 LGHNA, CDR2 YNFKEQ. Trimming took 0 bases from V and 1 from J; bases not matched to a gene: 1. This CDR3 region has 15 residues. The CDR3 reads CASSQEAGGTDTQYF. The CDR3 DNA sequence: TGTGCCAGCAGCCAAGAGGCGGGGGGCACAGATACGCAGTATTTT.

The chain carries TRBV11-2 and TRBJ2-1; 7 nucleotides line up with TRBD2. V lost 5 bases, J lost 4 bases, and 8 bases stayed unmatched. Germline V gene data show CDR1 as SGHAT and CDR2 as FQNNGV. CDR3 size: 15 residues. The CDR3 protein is CASSPRLAEYNEQFF. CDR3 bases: TGTGCCAGCAGCCCTCGACTAGCAGAATACAATGAGCAGTTCTTC.

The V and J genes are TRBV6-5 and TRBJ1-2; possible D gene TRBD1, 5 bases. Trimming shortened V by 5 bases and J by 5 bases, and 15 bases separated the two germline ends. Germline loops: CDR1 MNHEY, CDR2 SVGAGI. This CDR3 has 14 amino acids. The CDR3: CASSERGDEYGYTF. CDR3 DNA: TGTGCCAGCAGTGAAAGAGGGGACGAGTATGGCTACACCTTC.

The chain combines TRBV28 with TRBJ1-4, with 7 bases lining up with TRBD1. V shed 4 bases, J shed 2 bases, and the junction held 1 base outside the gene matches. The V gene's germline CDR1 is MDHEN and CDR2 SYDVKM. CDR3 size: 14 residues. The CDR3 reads CASSSTGTNEKLFF. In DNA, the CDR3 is TGTGCCAGCAGTTCGACAGGGACTAATGAAAAACTGTTTTTT.

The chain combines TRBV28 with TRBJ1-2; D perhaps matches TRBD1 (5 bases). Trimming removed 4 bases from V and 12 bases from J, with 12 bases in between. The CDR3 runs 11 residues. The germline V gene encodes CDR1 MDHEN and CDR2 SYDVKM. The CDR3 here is CASSSSGPNTF. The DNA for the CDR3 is TGTGCCAGCAGTTCTTCAGGGCCCAACACCTTC.

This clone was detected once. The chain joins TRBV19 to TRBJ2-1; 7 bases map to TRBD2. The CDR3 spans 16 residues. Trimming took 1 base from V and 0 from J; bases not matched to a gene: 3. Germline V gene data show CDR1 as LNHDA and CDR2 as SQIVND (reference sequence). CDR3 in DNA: TGTGCCAGTAGTATAGCCCGGACTAGCTCCTACAATGAGCAGTTCTTC. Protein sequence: CASSIARTSSYNEQFF.

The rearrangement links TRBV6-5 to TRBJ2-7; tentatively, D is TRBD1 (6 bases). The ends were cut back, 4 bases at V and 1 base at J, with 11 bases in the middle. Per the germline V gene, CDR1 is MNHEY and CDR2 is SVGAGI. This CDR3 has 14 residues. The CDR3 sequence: CASSSAGESYEQYF. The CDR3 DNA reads TGTGCCAGCAGTTCCGCAGGGGAGTCCTACGAGCAGTACTTC.

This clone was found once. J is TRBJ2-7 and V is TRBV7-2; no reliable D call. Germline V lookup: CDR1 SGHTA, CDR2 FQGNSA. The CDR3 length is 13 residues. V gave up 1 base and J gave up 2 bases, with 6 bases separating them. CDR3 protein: CASSLEVAYEQYF. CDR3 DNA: TGTGCCAGCAGCTTAGAGGTAGCCTACGAGCAGTACTTC.

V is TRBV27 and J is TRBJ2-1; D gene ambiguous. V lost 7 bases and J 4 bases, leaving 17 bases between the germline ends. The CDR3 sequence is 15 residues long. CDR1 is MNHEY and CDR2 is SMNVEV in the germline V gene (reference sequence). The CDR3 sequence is CASNDLGRSYNEQFF. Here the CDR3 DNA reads TGTGCCAGCAATGACCTAGGGCGCAGTTACAATGAGCAGTTCTTC.

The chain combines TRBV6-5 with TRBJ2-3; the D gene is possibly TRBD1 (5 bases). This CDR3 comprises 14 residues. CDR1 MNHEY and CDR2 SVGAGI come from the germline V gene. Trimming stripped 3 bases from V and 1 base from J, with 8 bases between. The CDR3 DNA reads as TGTGCCAGCAGTTATCAGGGCCGCACAGATACGCAGTATTTT. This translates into CASSYQGRTDTQYF.

CDR3 bases: TGCAGTGCTACCCCGGCCTACGAGCAGTACTTC. Amino acid sequence: CSATPAYEQYF. The chain is built from TRBV20-1 and TRBJ2-7, with unresolved D. The CDR3 length is 11 residues. Between the trimmed V and J ends, which lost 4 bases and 2 bases, there was a span of 6 bases. Germline CDR1 DFQATT, CDR2 SNEGSKA (reference sequence).

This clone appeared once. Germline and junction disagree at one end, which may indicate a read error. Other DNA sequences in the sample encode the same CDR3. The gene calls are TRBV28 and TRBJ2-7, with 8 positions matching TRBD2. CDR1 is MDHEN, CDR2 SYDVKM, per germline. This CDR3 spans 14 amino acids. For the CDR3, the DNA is TGCGCCAGCAGTCCCGGGACTAGTAACAACGAGCAGTACTTC. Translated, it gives CASSPGTSNNEQYF.

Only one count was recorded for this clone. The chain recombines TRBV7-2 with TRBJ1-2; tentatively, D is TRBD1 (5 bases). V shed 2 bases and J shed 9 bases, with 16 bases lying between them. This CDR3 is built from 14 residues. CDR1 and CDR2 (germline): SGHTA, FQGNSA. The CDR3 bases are TGTGCCAGCAGCTTAAGGCTGGGGGGGAGGAGCTACACCTTC. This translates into CASSLRLGGRSYTF.

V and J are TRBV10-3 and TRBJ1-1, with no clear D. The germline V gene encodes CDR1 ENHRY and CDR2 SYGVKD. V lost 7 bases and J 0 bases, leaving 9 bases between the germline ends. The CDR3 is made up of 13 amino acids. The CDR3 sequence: CAIKGGVNTEAFF. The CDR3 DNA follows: TGTGCCATCAAGGGTGGCGTGAACACTGAAGCTTTCTTT.

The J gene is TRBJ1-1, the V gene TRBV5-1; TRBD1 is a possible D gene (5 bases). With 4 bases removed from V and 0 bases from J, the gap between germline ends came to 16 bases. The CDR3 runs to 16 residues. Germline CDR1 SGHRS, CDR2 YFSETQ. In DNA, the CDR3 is TGCGCCAGCAGCCTCCTTGTGGGGCCGATGAACACTGAAGCTTTCTTT. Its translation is CASSLLVGPMNTEAFF.

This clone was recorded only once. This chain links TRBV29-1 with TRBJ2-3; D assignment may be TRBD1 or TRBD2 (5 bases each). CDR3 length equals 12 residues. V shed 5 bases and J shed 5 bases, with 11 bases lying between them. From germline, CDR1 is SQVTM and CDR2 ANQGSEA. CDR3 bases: TGCAGCGTTCGGGACGGTATAGATACGCAGTATTTT. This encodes CSVRDGIDTQYF.

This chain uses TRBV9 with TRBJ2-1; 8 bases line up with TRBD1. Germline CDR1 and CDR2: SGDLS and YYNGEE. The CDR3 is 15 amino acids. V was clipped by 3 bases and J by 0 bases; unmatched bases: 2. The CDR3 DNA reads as TGTGCCAGCAGCGCGGGGACAGGCTCCTACAATGAGCAGTTCTTC. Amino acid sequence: CASSAGTGSYNEQFF. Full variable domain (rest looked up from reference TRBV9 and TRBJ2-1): DSGVTQTPKHLITATGQRVTLRCSPRSGDLSVYWYQQSLDQGLQFLIQYYNGEERAKGNILERFSAQQFPDLHSELNLSSLELGDSALYFCASSAGTGSYNEQFFGPGTRLTVL.

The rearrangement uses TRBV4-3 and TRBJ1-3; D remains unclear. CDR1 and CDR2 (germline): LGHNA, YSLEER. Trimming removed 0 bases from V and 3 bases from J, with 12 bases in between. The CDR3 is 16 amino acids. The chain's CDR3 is CASSQDTPGVGNTIYF. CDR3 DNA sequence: TGCGCCAGCAGCCAAGATACCCCCGGGGTTGGAAACACCATATATTTT.

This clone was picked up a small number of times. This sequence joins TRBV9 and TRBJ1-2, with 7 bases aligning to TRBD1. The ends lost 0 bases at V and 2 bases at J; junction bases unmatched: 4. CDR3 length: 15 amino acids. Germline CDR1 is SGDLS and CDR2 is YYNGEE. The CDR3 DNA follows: TGTGCCAGCAGCGTAGGGGGACAGCCCAACTATGGCTACACCTTC. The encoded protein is CASSVGGQPNYGYTF.

The CDR3 DNA reads TGTGCCACCAGCAGCACGCTAGTTGAAAAACTGTTTTTT. Protein product: CATSSTLVEKLFF. The chain carries TRBV15 and TRBJ1-4; no clear D gene. The CDR3 is made up of 13 amino acids. The V gene lost 3 bases and the J gene lost 7 bases, with 9 bases spanning the gap. CDR1 LNHNV and CDR2 YYDKDF come from the germline V gene (reference sequence).

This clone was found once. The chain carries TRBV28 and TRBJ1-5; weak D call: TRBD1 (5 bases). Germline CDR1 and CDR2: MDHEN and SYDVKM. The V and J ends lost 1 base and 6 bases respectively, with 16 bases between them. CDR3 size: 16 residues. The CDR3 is CASSLYELEGRQPQHF. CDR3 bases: TGTGCCAGCAGTTTATATGAGTTGGAGGGACGTCAGCCCCAGCATTTT.

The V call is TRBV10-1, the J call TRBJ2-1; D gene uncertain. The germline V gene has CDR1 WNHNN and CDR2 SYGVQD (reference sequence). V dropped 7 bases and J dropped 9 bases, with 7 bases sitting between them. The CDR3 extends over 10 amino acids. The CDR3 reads CASIGAEQFF. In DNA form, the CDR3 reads TGCGCCAGCATCGGCGCTGAGCAGTTCTTC.